This TCR beta chain stems from a study of T-cell reconstitution after alpha-beta-depleted transplantation in children. Germline V CDR1 and CDR2: MNHNS, SASEGT. The CDR3 is 16 residues long. Trimming took off 4 bases at V and 2 bases at J, with 16 bases between the two ends. Overall study results and limits: Elevated TCRbeta diversity at day 60 was traced, in some patients, to surviving recipient T cells and thymic progenitors. T-cell numbers and diversity, one year after transplant, stemmed largely from T cells that were newly produced. Several hundred expanded graft clones reportedly supplied alpha-beta T cells about two months after transplant.

Preparation of the TCRbeta library was carried out with unique molecular identifiers. MiXCR, run by TCRdb on the PCR reads, gives a single entry per CDR3 protein. The sample yields around 440,000 distinct CDR3 sequences, 10% seen once. With regard to this clonotype: What it binds is unknown.

The sequence was collected from a child aged 2 to 10 with inherited bone marrow failure, due to receive a stem cell transplant. The sequences come from PBMCs, collected before TCRalphabeta/CD19-depleted stem cell transplant. The chain has TRBV6-1 and TRBJ2-3; D is ambiguous. The CDR3, as DNA: TGTGCCAGCAGTGGAATGAGACTCTTACCCACAGATACGCAGTATTTT. Amino acids: CASSGMRLLPTDTQYF.